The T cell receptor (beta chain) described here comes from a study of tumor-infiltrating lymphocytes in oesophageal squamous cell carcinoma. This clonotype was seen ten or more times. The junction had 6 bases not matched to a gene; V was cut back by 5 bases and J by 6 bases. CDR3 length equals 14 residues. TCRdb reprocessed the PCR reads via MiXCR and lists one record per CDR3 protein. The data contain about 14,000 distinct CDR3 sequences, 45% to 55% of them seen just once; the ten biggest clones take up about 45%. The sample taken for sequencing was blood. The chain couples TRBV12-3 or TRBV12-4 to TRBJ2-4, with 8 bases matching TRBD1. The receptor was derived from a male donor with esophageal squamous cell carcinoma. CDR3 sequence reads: CASSQTGVRNIQYF. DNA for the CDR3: TGTGCCAGCAGTCAGACAGGGGTGAGAAACATTCAGTACTTC.